A selection of T cell receptor beta chains follows, all from one sample in a study of shared clonotypes between healthy human individuals. Sequencing used immunoSEQ multiplex PCR; TCRdb keeps in-frame clones, though not all of them. Counted here are about 2.1 million clones, around 93% occurring once; the ten biggest clones make up approximately 1.6%. The sequencing sample was made of naive CD8+ T cells from PBMCs. These receptors were taken from a man aged 18 to 35 in good health. Some clones in this sample may be carry-over from other donors' samples. Both conserved end residues are part of each CDR3. D genes are given only for firm matches. Only part of the rows carry a size: once, few, many, or a class if the clone is expanded.

V: TRBV27
J: TRBJ1-1
size: -
length: 15
D: -
CDR3: CASSPAGTLNTEAFF

V: TRBV28
J: TRBJ2-1
size: once
length: 18
D: TRBD2
CDR3: CASSLTRSGLAAYNEQFF

V: TRBV9
J: TRBJ2-7
size: -
length: 11
D: TRBD2
CDR3: CASGTSHEQYF

V: TRBV5-4
J: TRBJ2-5
size: -
length: 14
D: TRBD1
CDR3: CASSLGGLQETQYF

V: TRBV4-2
J: TRBJ2-2
size: -
length: 18
D: TRBD2
CDR3: CASSQDRWRESATGELFF

V: TRBV7-8
J: TRBJ1-5
size: -
length: 16
D: TRBD1
CDR3: CASSLMTGVSNQPQHF

V: TRBV27
J: TRBJ1-2
size: -
length: 17
D: TRBD1
CDR3: CASSFLSTGGADYGYTF

V: TRBV4-1
J: TRBJ1-1
size: -
length: 15
D: -
CDR3: CASSPGPDGDAEAFF

V: TRBV27
J: TRBJ2-7
size: -
length: 14
D: TRBD1
CDR3: CASSPRQGAYEQYF

V: TRBV7-8
J: TRBJ1-2
size: -
length: 14
D: TRBD1
CDR3: CASSLGARGSGYTF

V: TRBV2
J: TRBJ2-3
size: -
length: 15
D: -
CDR3: CASSYYRASTDTQYF

V: TRBV19
J: TRBJ1-1
size: -
length: 17
D: -
CDR3: CASSTHLEGRGNTEAFF

V: TRBV28
J: TRBJ1-5
size: -
length: 16
D: -
CDR3: CASSRKQGGGNQPQHF

V: TRBV28
J: TRBJ2-3
size: -
length: 16
D: TRBD2
CDR3: CASSPWGSGSTDTQYF

V: TRBV7-2
J: TRBJ2-7
size: few
length: 11
D: -
CDR3: CASSLDYEQYF

V: TRBV4-3
J: TRBJ2-1
size: once
length: 13
D: TRBD1
CDR3: CASSLDRAYEQFF

V: TRBV27
J: TRBJ2-7
size: -
length: 13
D: -
CDR3: CASSPGQTYEQYF

V: TRBV9
J: TRBJ2-3
size: once
length: 16
D: TRBD2
CDR3: CASSGMTSGSADTQYF

V: TRBV10-3
J: TRBJ1-3
size: -
length: 15
D: -
CDR3: CATSPGSLEGNTIYF

V: TRBV28
J: TRBJ1-2
size: -
length: 11
D: -
CDR3: CASSWADGYTF

V: TRBV5-6
J: TRBJ2-1
size: -
length: 12
D: -
CDR3: CASSLGLNEQFF

V: TRBV19
J: TRBJ2-1
size: -
length: 13
D: TRBD1
CDR3: CASRDRVYNEQFF

V: TRBV7-9
J: TRBJ2-1
size: -
length: 13
D: -
CDR3: CASSLGPRNEQFF

V: TRBV2
J: TRBJ2-7
size: -
length: 18
D: -
CDR3: CASSELLGRQMKLYEQYF

V: TRBV7-3
J: TRBJ2-7
size: -
length: 13
D: -
CDR3: CASSLMSGSEQYF

V: TRBV19
J: TRBJ2-7
size: few
length: 15
D: TRBD1
CDR3: CASSIYGTGAYEQYF

V: TRBV6-6
J: TRBJ1-1
size: -
length: 14
D: -
CDR3: CASRWTEGNTEAFF

V: TRBV9
J: TRBJ1-1
size: -
length: 16
D: -
CDR3: CASSADGRLVGTEAFF

V: TRBV7-9
J: TRBJ2-3
size: -
length: 15
D: -
CDR3: CASSLGVTEGDTQYF

V: TRBV19
J: TRBJ2-7
size: once
length: 14
D: TRBD2
CDR3: CASSIWRESYEQYF

V: TRBV30
J: TRBJ1-2
size: -
length: 13
D: TRBD1
CDR3: CAWSDGTGHGYTF

V: TRBV12-5
J: TRBJ2-5
size: few
length: 13
D: TRBD2
CDR3: CASGTSEQETQYF

V: TRBV5-6
J: TRBJ1-2
size: -
length: 14
D: -
CDR3: CASSLLPGGDGYTF

V: TRBV18
J: TRBJ2-7
size: -
length: 16
D: -
CDR3: CASSPETGPNIRQQYF

V: TRBV30
J: TRBJ1-6
size: -
length: 15
D: -
CDR3: CAWSPVTGRNSPLHF

V: TRBV5-5
J: TRBJ2-7
size: -
length: 13
D: -
CDR3: CASSWDITYEQYF

V: TRBV4-1
J: TRBJ1-3
size: -
length: 17
D: TRBD1
CDR3: CASSQQPDRSSGNTIYF

V: TRBV4-1
J: TRBJ1-5
size: -
length: 17
D: TRBD1
CDR3: CASSQEGTGSSNQPQHF

V: TRBV6-1
J: TRBJ2-7
size: -
length: 12
D: -
CDR3: CASSPIGYEQYF

V: TRBV5-4
J: TRBJ2-3
size: -
length: 15
D: TRBD2
CDR3: CASSRTSGIPDTQYF

V: TRBV20-1
J: TRBJ1-2
size: -
length: 11
D: -
CDR3: CSGTESYGYTF

V: TRBV9
J: TRBJ2-3
size: -
length: 14
D: -
CDR3: CASSVVDSTDTQYF

V: TRBV5-6
J: TRBJ2-7
size: once
length: 14
D: TRBD2
CDR3: CASSPAWGGYEQYF

V: TRBV11-2
J: TRBJ1-1
size: -
length: 11
D: -
CDR3: CASSPSGPAFF

V: TRBV9
J: TRBJ2-5
size: -
length: 14
D: -
CDR3: CASSAEATVKTQYF

V: TRBV27
J: TRBJ1-2
size: -
length: 15
D: -
CDR3: CASGPTGRGDYGYTF

V: TRBV7-9
J: TRBJ2-7
size: -
length: 12
D: TRBD2
CDR3: CASIGRGDEQYF

V: TRBV15
J: TRBJ1-5
size: -
length: 15
D: TRBD1
CDR3: CATSREPGQTKPQHF

V: TRBV29-1
J: TRBJ1-4
size: -
length: 11
D: -
CDR3: CSVQIGGGLFF

V: TRBV7-3
J: TRBJ1-3
size: once
length: 14
D: -
CDR3: CASSPQGSGNTIYF

V: TRBV27
J: TRBJ2-7
size: -
length: 14
D: TRBD1
CDR3: CASSPQTGGREQYF